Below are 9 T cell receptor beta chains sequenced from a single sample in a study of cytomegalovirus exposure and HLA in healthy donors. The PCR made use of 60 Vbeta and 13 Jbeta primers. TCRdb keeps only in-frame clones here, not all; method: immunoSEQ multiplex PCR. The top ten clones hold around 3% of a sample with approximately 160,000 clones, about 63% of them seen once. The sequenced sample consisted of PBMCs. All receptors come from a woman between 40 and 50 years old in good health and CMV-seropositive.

The CDR3 loop reads CASSPPGTPDREVYNTIYF. CDR3 bases: TGTGCCAGCAGCCCGCCGGGGACTCCGGACAGGGAGGTCTACAACACCATATATTTT. V and J are TRBV7-9 and TRBJ1-3, with 8 bases lining up with TRBD1. Trimming cost V 5 bases and J 7 bases; bases outside gene matches: 22. The CDR3 runs 19 residues. Germline values: CDR1 SEHNR, CDR2 FQNEAQ (reference sequence).

CDR3 nucleotides: TGTGCCAGCGCGGACTCCCAAAACACCGGGGAGCTGTTTTTT. Its translation is CASADSQNTGELFF. V usage is TRBV11-3 and J usage is TRBJ2-2, with a weak D call TRBD2 (5 bases). This CDR3 is 14 amino acids long. Germline V gives CDR1 SGHNT, CDR2 YENEEA. V lost 8 bases to trimming and J lost 2 bases, with 12 bases between them.

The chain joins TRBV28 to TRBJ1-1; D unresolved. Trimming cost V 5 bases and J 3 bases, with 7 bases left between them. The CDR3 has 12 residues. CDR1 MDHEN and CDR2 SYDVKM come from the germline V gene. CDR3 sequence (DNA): TGTGCCAGCAGTCCCATGTACACTGAAGCTTTCTTT. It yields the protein CASSPMYTEAFF.

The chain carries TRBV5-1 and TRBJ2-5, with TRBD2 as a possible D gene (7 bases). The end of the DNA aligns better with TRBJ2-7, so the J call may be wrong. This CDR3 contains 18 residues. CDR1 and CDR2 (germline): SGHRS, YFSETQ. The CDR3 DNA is TGCGCCAGCAGCTCCGAAGCGTGGGGGGGGGCAAGGGTTTACGAGCAGTACTTC. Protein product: CASSSEAWGGARVYEQYF.

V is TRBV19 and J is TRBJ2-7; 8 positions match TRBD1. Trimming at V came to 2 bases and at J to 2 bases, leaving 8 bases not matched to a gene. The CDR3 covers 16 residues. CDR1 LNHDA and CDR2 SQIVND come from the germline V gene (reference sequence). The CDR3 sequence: CASSISQGAKAYEQYF. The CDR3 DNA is TGTGCCAGTAGTATATCTCAGGGGGCGAAGGCCTACGAGCAGTACTTC. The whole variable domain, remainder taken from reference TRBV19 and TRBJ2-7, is DGGITQSPKYLFRKEGQNVTLSCEQNLNHDAMYWYRQDPGQGLRLIYYSQIVNDFQKGDIAEGYSVSREKKESFPLTVTSAQKNPTAFYLCASSISQGAKAYEQYFGPGTRLTVT.

The CDR3 here is CASSLTSGTSDTQYF. In nucleotides, the CDR3 is TGTGCCAGCAGCTTGACTAGCGGGACATCAGATACGCAGTATTTT. V gene TRBV7-6 combines with J gene TRBJ2-3; 11 positions agree with TRBD2. Germline loops: CDR1 SGHVS, CDR2 FNYEAQ. The CDR3 is 15 amino acids. V lost 3 bases to trimming and J lost 4 bases; unmatched junction nucleotides: 3.

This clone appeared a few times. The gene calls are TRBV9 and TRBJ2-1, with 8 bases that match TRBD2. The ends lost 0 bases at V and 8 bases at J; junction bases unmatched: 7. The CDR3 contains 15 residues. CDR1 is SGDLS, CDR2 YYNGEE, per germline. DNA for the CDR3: TGTGCCAGCAGCGTAGCTCCAGCGGGAGTCGATGAGCAGTTCTTC. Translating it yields CASSVAPAGVDEQFF.

This CDR3 is CAITGHLNTEAFF. The DNA of the CDR3 is TGTGCCATCACCGGTCACTTGAACACTGAAGCTTTCTTT. The rearrangement joins TRBV10-3 to TRBJ1-1; D gene ambiguous. In germline, CDR1 is ENHRY, CDR2 SYGVKD. This CDR3 has 13 residues. Trimming cost V 7 bases and J 0 bases, with 9 bases left between them.

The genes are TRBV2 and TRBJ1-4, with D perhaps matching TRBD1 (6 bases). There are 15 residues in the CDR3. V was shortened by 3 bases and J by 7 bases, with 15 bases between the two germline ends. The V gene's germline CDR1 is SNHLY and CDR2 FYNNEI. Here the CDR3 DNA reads TGTGCCAGCAGTGATGGTGGGGGCGGTGTTGAAAAACTGTTTTTT. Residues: CASSDGGGGVEKLFF.